The 7 T cell receptor beta chains in this list originate from one sample, sequenced in a study of shared clonotypes between healthy human individuals. Sequencing was performed with immunoSEQ multiplex PCR; in TCRdb, only in-frame clones are kept and a portion is missing. The table has about 2 million clones, 85% to 95% seen once; the top ten hold around 0.13%. The sequenced sample consisted of naive CD4+ T cells sorted from blood. Documented subset: CD45RA+ positively selected. These TCRs come from a man aged 18 to 30 in good health.

The V gene is TRBV5-1, the J gene TRBJ2-2, with 10 bases that match TRBD1. The V and J ends lost 5 bases and 4 bases, in that order; junction bases with no gene match: 8. There are 16 residues in the CDR3. Germline V gene lookup returns CDR1 SGHRS and CDR2 YFSETQ. The CDR3 loop is CASSPGTGVFTGELFF. The CDR3 nucleotides are TGCGCCAGCAGTCCCGGGACAGGGGTGTTCACCGGGGAGCTGTTTTTT.

V and J are TRBV6-6 and TRBJ1-1; 11 nucleotides agree with TRBD1. This CDR3 has 14 residues. V gave up 8 bases and J gave up 4 bases; unmatched junction bases: 6. The V gene's germline CDR1 is MNHNY and CDR2 SVGAGI (reference sequence). Here the CDR3 reads CASRPGTGGTEAFF. DNA for the CDR3: TGTGCCAGCCGTCCCGGGACAGGGGGCACTGAAGCTTTCTTT.

V gene TRBV2 combines with J gene TRBJ2-2; D is unclear. CDR1 SNHLY and CDR2 FYNNEI come from the germline V gene. This CDR3 has 18 residues. Trimming took off 3 bases at V and 0 bases at J, with 17 bases between the two ends. CDR3 bases: TGTGCCAGCAGTGATTCACCCGTCTCAACAGCGAACACCGGGGAGCTGTTTTTT. This sequence encodes CASSDSPVSTANTGELFF.

The chain uses TRBV7-2 and TRBJ1-6, with 8 nucleotides matching TRBD1. The CDR3 has 15 amino acids. The germline V gene has CDR1 SGHTA and CDR2 FQGNSA. Losses at the gene ends were 6 bases for V and 7 bases for J; bases not matched to a gene: 8. The CDR3 nucleotides are TGTGCCAGCAGAGGAATGACAGGGGTCAATTCACCCCTCCACTTT. Encoded protein: CASRGMTGVNSPLHF.

This clone was seen once. The junction departs from germline at one end; a sequencing error may be responsible. At the DNA level, this CDR3 is encoded by other sequences in the same sample as well. This sequence joins TRBV7-9 and TRBJ1-6; the match to TRBD1 covers 9 bases. The CDR3 length is 13 residues. CDR1 is SEHNR, CDR2 FQNEAQ, per germline (reference sequence). The DNA of the CDR3 is TGTGCTAGCAGCTTACAGGGGGCTTCACCCCTCCACTTT. Its translation is CASSLQGASPLHF.

This CDR3 reads CASSLGPTAADTQYF. The CDR3 DNA sequence: TGCGCCAGCAGCTTGGGTCCGACTGCAGCAGATACGCAGTATTTT. This chain links TRBV5-1 with TRBJ2-3; D call uncertain. Trimming pared 0 bases from V and 4 bases from J, leaving 12 bases between. This CDR3 has 15 residues. Germline CDR1 SGHRS, CDR2 YFSETQ.

This clone is a singleton in its sample. J is TRBJ2-1 and V is TRBV7-2, with 12 bases lining up with TRBD2. CDR1 SGHTA and CDR2 FQGNSA come from the germline V gene. V lost 1 base, J lost 7 bases, and 5 bases stayed unmatched. This CDR3 is 16 amino acids long. The CDR3 sequence: CASSLVGLAGTNEQFF. CDR3 DNA: TGTGCCAGCAGCTTAGTTGGACTAGCGGGAACAAATGAGCAGTTCTTC.